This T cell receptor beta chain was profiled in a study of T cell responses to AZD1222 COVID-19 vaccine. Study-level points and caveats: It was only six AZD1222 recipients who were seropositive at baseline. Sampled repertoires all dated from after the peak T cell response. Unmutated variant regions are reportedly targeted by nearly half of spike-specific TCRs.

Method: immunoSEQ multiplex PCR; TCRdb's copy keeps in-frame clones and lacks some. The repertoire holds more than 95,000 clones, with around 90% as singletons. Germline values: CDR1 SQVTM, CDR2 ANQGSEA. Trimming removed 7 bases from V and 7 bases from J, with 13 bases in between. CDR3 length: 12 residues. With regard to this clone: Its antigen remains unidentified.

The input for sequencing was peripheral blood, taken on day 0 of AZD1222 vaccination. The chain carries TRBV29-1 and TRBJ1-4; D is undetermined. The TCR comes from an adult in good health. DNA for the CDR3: TGCAGCGGAAGAGGAAGCAGTGAAAAACTGTTTTTT. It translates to CSGRGSSEKLFF. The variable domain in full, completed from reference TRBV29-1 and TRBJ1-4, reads SAVISQKPSRDICQRGTSLTIQCQVDSQVTMMFWYRQQPGQSLTLIATANQGSEATYESGFVIDKFPISRPNLTFSTLTVSNMSPEDSSIYLCSGRGSSEKLFFGSGTQLSVL.